The next 5 T cell receptor beta chains were all read from a single sample in a study of blood T cell repertoires in COVID-19. The assay was immunoSEQ multiplex PCR, and TCRdb's table has in-frame clones only and misses some. The sample carries about 7,000 clones, around 86% recorded once. Sequences were obtained from peripheral blood. All receptors derive from a woman aged 55-75 years with active COVID-19.

The J gene is TRBJ2-2, the V gene TRBV9; D is undetermined. CDR1 is SGDLS and CDR2 is YYNGEE in the germline V gene. The CDR3 runs to 15 residues. The V and J ends lost 3 bases and 6 bases respectively, with 15 bases between them. CDR3 amino acids: CASSAPTGLPGELFF. The DNA for the CDR3 is TGTGCCAGCAGCGCCCCCACGGGTTTGCCCGGGGAGCTGTTTTTT.

The rearrangement joins TRBV18 to TRBJ1-1; 8 bases are shared with TRBD1. There are 13 residues in the CDR3. Germline assignment: CDR1 KGHSH and CDR2 LQKENI. J lost 5 bases, V lost 2 bases, and 1 base had no gene match. The CDR3 nucleotides read TGTGCCAGCTCACCAAACAGGGGGACTGAAGCTTTCTTT. As protein: CASSPNRGTEAFF.

This clone has a handful of counts. The V gene is TRBV19, the J gene TRBJ1-5; 8 bases line up with TRBD1. Per germline, CDR1 LNHDA and CDR2 SQIVND (reference sequence). V shed 7 bases, J shed 1 base, and the junction held 9 bases outside the gene matches. The CDR3 contains 16 residues. The CDR3 DNA reads TGTGCCAGTACGGGACAGGAGTTCGGAAGCAATCAGCCCCAGCATTTT. It translates to CASTGQEFGSNQPQHF.

The V and J genes are TRBV11-2 and TRBJ2-1, with D possibly being TRBD1 (6 bases). Trimming pared 7 bases from V and 4 bases from J, leaving 14 bases between. This CDR3 spans 14 amino acids. CDR1 and CDR2 from the germline V gene are SGHAT and FQNNGV. The CDR3 loop reads CASTLGAGYNEQFF. The CDR3 DNA reads TGTGCCAGCACCCTGGGGGCGGGTTACAATGAGCAGTTCTTC.

The rearrangement uses TRBV9 and TRBJ1-2; 8 bases fit TRBD1. Trimming removed 3 bases from V and 5 bases from J; junction bases left unmatched: 3. The CDR3 extends over 13 amino acids. Germline V CDR1 and CDR2: SGDLS, YYNGEE. CDR3 residues: CASSAGGRYGYTF. CDR3 nucleotide sequence: TGTGCCAGCAGCGCAGGGGGCCGGTATGGCTACACCTTC.